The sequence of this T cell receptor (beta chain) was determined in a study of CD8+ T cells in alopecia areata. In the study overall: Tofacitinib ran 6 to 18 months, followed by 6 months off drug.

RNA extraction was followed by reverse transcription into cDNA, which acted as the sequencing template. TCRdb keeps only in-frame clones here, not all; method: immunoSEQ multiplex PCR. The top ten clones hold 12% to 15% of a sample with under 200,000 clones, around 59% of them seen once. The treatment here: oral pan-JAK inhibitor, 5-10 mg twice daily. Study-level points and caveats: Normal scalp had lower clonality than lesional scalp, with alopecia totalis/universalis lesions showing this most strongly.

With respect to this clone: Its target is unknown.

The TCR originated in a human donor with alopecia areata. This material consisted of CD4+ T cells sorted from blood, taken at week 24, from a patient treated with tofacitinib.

The CDR3 nucleotides are TGTGCCGTCGGACCAGGAGGGACAGTCTGGACTAACTATGGCTACACCTTC. Protein product: CAVGPGGTVWTNYGYTF. The chain uses TRBV15 and TRBJ1-2; 7 positions match TRBD1. The CDR3 sequence is 17 residues long. Germline V CDR1 and CDR2: LNHNV, YYDKDF (reference sequence). After removal of 11 bases from V and 0 bases from J, the junction contained 18 bases not matched to a gene.